This T cell receptor beta chain was captured by sequencing in a study of Ad26.COV2.S vaccination and SARS-CoV-2 variants. Across the whole study: Within the COV1001 Ad26.COV2.S trial arm, the donor was enrolled. Intramuscular Ad26.COV2.S doses were given once or twice, 56 days apart. Study results and limitations: Substantial breadth was reported for post-vaccination spike-specific CD8+ and CD4+ T cells.

The CDR3 is made up of 11 amino acids. Germline values: CDR1 DFQATT, CDR2 SNEGSKA (reference sequence). V dropped 3 bases and J dropped 6 bases, with 6 bases sitting between them. As concerns this clone: Antigen specificity is unknown.

Clones were read by immunoSEQ multiplex PCR, and TCRdb kept only the in-frame ones, dropping some. The sample has around 370,000 clones, around 84% seen once. Treatment in this sample: 15 to 20 received Ad26.COV2.S at low or high dose, single or two shots; about 5 received placebo; per-sample allocation not given. It was on day 63 after the first vaccine or placebo injection that samples were taken. The sequence was collected from a person between 18 and 65 years old who received the Ad26.COV2.S COVID-19 vaccine or a placebo. The chain uses TRBV20-1 and TRBJ2-1; D not certain. The starting material was peripheral blood, obtained in a trial of Ad26.COV2.S vaccine versus placebo. CDR3 coding DNA: TGCAGTGCTAGCAATGGCAATGAGCAGTTCTTC. Translation gives CSASNGNEQFF.